This T cell receptor beta chain was identified during a study of blood T cell repertoires in COVID-19. Study-level information: Specimens from acute and convalescent COVID-19 originated in the United States, Italy and Spain. Sample material is recorded as cDNA or gDNA derived from T cells, B-cell-depleted T cells, or PBMCs.

As handled by the study authors: Estimates of nucleated cell counts were drawn from the amplification of reference gene primers. Clones were read by immunoSEQ multiplex PCR, and TCRdb kept only the in-frame ones, dropping some. The V and J calls and clone size were taken over from that table, and D and trimming were inferred from the DNA. The data show some 200,000 clones, under 90% seen once. The V segment lost 8 bases and the J segment 1 base; nucleotides outside the gene matches: 4. Germline-derived CDR1 and CDR2 are MDHEN and SYDVKM. CDR3 length: 13 residues. The chain combines TRBV28 with TRBJ1-1, with 7 bases that match TRBD1. The sample comprised peripheral blood. The TCR sequence derives from an elderly woman with active or convalescent COVID-19. The CDR3 reads CASLRQGNTEAFF. CDR3 bases: TGTGCCAGCCTCCGACAGGGGAACACTGAAGCTTTCTTT.